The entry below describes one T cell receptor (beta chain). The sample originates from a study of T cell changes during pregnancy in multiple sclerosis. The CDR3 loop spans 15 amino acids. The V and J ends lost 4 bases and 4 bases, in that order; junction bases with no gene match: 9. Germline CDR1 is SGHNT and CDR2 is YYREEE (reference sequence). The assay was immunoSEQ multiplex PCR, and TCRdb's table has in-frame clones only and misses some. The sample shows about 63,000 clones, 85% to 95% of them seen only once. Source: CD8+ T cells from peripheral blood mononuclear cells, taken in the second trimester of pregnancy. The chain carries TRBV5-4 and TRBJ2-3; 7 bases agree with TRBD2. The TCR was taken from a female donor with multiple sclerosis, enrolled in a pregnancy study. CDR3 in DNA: TGTGCCAGCAGCCTCGGACTAGGAGGCGCAGATACGCAGTATTTT. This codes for CASSLGLGGADTQYF.